Below, one T cell receptor (beta chain) is given with its context. Isolated RNA was reverse transcribed into cDNA used as the sequencing template. Sequenced by immunoSEQ multiplex PCR; TCRdb stores in-frame clones only, minus some. The sample shows around 100,000 clones, 50% to 65% of them seen only once. The sample comes from a study of CD8+ T cells in alopecia areata. Sample treatment: oral pan-JAK inhibitor, 5-10 mg twice daily. CDR1 is SGHTA and CDR2 is FQGNSA in the germline V gene. The CDR3 consists of 15 residues. The trim removed 5 bases at V and 9 bases at J, leaving 10 bases unmatched. This receptor was identified in a human donor with alopecia areata. The V gene is TRBV7-2, the J gene TRBJ2-1, with 10 bases matching TRBD1. The source was CD4+ T cells sorted from blood, collected at week 24, from a patient treated with tofacitinib. The CDR3 DNA sequence: TGTGCCAGCAGCGTAGACGGGACAGGGGCCGCTGAGCAGTTCTTC. It codes for CASSVDGTGAAEQFF.